A single sample gave rise to the 9 T cell receptor beta chains below, sequenced in a study of T cells in Graves' hyperthyroidism and ophthalmopathy. Regions amplified from RNA transcripts were the TCR beta CDR3 regions. Initially, a first-round RT-PCR of the TCR CDR3 employed the HTBI primer set. From the multiplex PCR reads, TCRdb called clonotypes with MiXCR, one entry per CDR3 protein. The data contain roughly 640,000 distinct CDR3 sequences, 16% of them singletons. The sequenced material came from blood. These TCRs come from a woman aged 40 to 50 with Graves' ophthalmopathy.

The sample holds one count of this clonotype. The chain recombines TRBV7-9 with TRBJ1-1; the D is unclear. Between the trimmed V and J ends, which lost 1 base and 6 bases, there was a span of 12 bases. The CDR3 consists of 14 residues. Germline assignment: CDR1 SEHNR and CDR2 FQNEAQ (reference sequence). The CDR3 is CASSLVAGQSEAFF. Here the CDR3 DNA reads TGTGCCAGCAGCTTAGTTGCCGGCCAGTCTGAAGCTTTCTTT.

This clonotype was detected many times. The chain has TRBV11-2 and TRBJ2-3, with no clear D. V gave up 4 bases and J gave up 0 bases, with 14 bases separating them. The CDR3 extends over 16 amino acids. The V gene's germline CDR1 is SGHAT and CDR2 FQNNGV. CDR3 loop: CASSSNAPLSTDTQYF. Here the CDR3 DNA reads TGTGCCAGCAGCTCAAACGCTCCCCTTAGCACAGATACGCAGTATTTT.

This clonotype has ten or more counts. The chain employs TRBV2 and TRBJ2-3; 13 bases are a match to TRBD2. CDR1 is SNHLY, CDR2 FYNNEI, per germline. There are 16 residues in the CDR3. With 6 bases clipped from V and 2 bases from J, the junction kept 5 bases outside the gene matches. The CDR3 sequence is CASRVGTSGITDTQYF. CDR3 nucleotide sequence: TGTGCCAGCAGGGTAGGGACTAGCGGGATCACAGATACGCAGTATTTT.

V is TRBV4-1 and J is TRBJ1-6; D possibly corresponds to TRBD1 (6 bases). V gave up 0 bases and J gave up 10 bases, with 19 bases separating them. The CDR3 runs 17 residues. The germline V gene encodes CDR1 MGHRA and CDR2 YSYEKL. CDR3 sequence reads: CASSQEKARGAGSPLHF. CDR3 nucleotide sequence: TGCGCCAGCAGCCAAGAAAAGGCCAGGGGTGCGGGGTCACCCCTCCACTTT.

This clonotype appeared many times. J is TRBJ2-7 and V is TRBV2; TRBD2 matches 8 bases. The junction had 6 bases not matched to a gene; V was cut back by 3 bases and J by 2 bases. The CDR3 has 15 residues. Germline assignment: CDR1 SNHLY and CDR2 FYNNEI. CDR3 residues: CASSERGLGPYEQYF. The CDR3 bases are TGTGCCAGCAGTGAGCGGGGACTAGGCCCCTACGAGCAGTACTTC.

The table lists this clonotype with a few counts. The chain couples TRBV28 to TRBJ2-1; no clear D gene. V lost 6 bases to trimming and J lost 6 bases, with 21 bases between them. The germline gives CDR1 MDHEN, CDR2 SYDVKM. CDR3 length equals 16 residues. CDR3 DNA sequence: TGTGCCAGCAGCAACCTACGACGTGTGGCTTCCAATGAGCAGTTCTTC. This codes for CASSNLRRVASNEQFF. Together with reference TRBV28 and TRBJ2-1, the CDR3 gives the full variable domain: DVKVTQSSRYLVKRTGEKVFLECVQDMDHENMFWYRQDPGLGLRLIYFSYDVKMKEKGDIPEGYSVSREKKERFSLILESASTNQTSMYLCASSNLRRVASNEQFFGPGTRLTVL.

At least ten counts were recorded for this clonotype. This rearrangement joins TRBV2 to TRBJ1-2; 11 bases line up with TRBD1. The CDR3 consists of 14 residues. CDR1 is SNHLY, CDR2 FYNNEI, per germline. Trimming took 5 bases from V and 8 from J; bases not matched to a gene: 7. The CDR3 loop reads CASSPGQGAWGYTF. The CDR3 DNA sequence: TGTGCCAGCAGTCCCGGACAGGGGGCTTGGGGCTACACCTTC.

This sequence joins TRBV5-1 and TRBJ2-1; no clear D gene. CDR1 and CDR2 from the germline V gene are SGHRS and YFSETQ. CDR3 length: 14 residues. Trimming shortened V by 5 bases and J by 1 base, and 10 bases separated the two germline ends. The CDR3 DNA sequence: TGCGCCAGCAGGGCAGCGCCGTCCTACAATGAGCAGTTCTTC. Its protein product is CASRAAPSYNEQFF.

The chain recombines TRBV6-2 or TRBV6-3 with TRBJ2-3; TRBD1 is a possible D gene (5 bases). The ends were cut back, 6 bases at V and 4 bases at J, with 29 bases in the middle. The germline V gene has CDR1 MNHEY and CDR2 SVGEGT. This CDR3 contains 19 residues. The CDR3 coding sequence is TGTGCCAGCAGACTTAGGGGTAGGACGGCCGTCTGGCTCCCAGATACGCAGTATTTT. This gives the protein CASRLRGRTAVWLPDTQYF.